This T cell receptor (beta chain) was sequenced during a study of PD-1 blockade in classical Hodgkin lymphoma. The study's findings and limits: Newly diagnosed patients reportedly trailed healthy donors in baseline TCR diversity.

Generated by immunoSEQ multiplex PCR, the TCRdb table keeps only in-frame clones and is missing some. The sample consists of over 10,000 clones, about 88% of them appearing once. Note on this clone: What it binds is not known.

From germline, CDR1 is MGHDK and CDR2 SYGVNS. This CDR3 region has 16 residues. V lost 6 bases and J lost 1, with 18 bases in between. The time point denotes: cycle 4 day 1 (C4D1), after less than 7 weeks of nivolumab. Every single patient, without exception, relapsed after autologous stem cell transplantation, and brentuximab vedotin exposure varied. Magnetic negative selection was used to purify CD4+ T cells from thawed PBMCs. The chain couples TRBV25-1 to TRBJ2-5; D may be TRBD1 (6 bases). The source is a human donor with classical Hodgkin lymphoma. The material was CD4+ T cells from blood, obtained before the fourth cycle of nivolumab. CDR3 sequence reads: CASRDSFIGGQETQYF. For the CDR3, the DNA is TGTGCCAGCAGGGATTCGTTTATAGGGGGCCAAGAGACCCAGTACTTC.